This TCR beta chain was observed in a study of cytomegalovirus exposure and HLA in healthy donors. Findings and caveats of the study: Donors belonging to an Asian-associated ancestry cluster reportedly showed fewer N-insertions in productive TCRs than the roughly 670-donor mean, according to what a later analysis found. TCR beta chain V- and J-gene trimming was linked, in a later analysis, to a missense variant in DCLRE1C.

Use of 60 Vbeta and 13 Jbeta primers characterized the PCR. The assay was immunoSEQ multiplex PCR, and TCRdb's table has in-frame clones only and misses some. Of 200,000 to 250,000 clones listed, over 80% are singletons. A note on this clone: As yet, its antigen is unknown.

The material sequenced was PBMCs. The sequence came from a woman in her 50s in good health and CMV-seropositive.

The CDR3 nucleotides read TGTGCCAGCAGCCCTTTAGGGTCGGTGGGACAGGGCCAAGCTTTCTTT. Amino acid sequence: CASSPLGSVGQGQAFF. The chain employs TRBV7-9 and TRBJ1-1, with 9 bases matching TRBD1. Per germline, CDR1 SEHNR and CDR2 FQNEAQ (reference sequence). V shed 5 bases and J 9 bases; nucleotides not matched to a gene: 16. The CDR3 covers 16 residues.